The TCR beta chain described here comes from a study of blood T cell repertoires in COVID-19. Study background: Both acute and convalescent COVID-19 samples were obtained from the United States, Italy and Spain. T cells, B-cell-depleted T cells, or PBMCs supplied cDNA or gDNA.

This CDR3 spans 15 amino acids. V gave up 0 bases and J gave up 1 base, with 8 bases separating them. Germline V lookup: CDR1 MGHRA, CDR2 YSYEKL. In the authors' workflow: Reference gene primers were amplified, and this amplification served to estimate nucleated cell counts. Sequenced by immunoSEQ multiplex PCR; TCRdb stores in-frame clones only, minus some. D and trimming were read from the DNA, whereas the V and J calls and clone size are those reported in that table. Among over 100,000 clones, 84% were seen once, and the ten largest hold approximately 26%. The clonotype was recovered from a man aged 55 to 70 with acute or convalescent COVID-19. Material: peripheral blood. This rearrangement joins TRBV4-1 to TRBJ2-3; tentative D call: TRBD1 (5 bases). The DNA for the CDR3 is TGCGCCAGCAGCCAAGATGGGGCCCGCACAGATACGCAGTATTTT. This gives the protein CASSQDGARTDTQYF.